Given below is one T cell receptor beta chain in context. Its specificity is unknown. The length of the CDR3 is 17 residues. The V end was cut by 3 bases, the J end by 2 bases, with 19 bases between. CDR1 and CDR2 (germline): SGHKS, YYEKEE (reference sequence). This sample was included in a study of OX40 agonist ivuxolimab in advanced cancers. Points from the study as a whole: Both CD4+ and CD8+ T cell populations in blood had undergone clonal expansion by week 6 at 0.1 to 3.0 mg/kg.

Data came from immunoSEQ multiplex PCR; TCRdb stores just in-frame clones and leaves some out. The sample lists tens of thousands of clones, around 87% occurring once. V usage is TRBV5-5 and J usage is TRBJ2-3, with D perhaps matching TRBD1 or TRBD2 (5 bases each). This receptor was obtained from an adult with an advanced solid tumor such as melanoma, head and neck, liver or kidney cancer. The material was CD4+ or CD8+ T cells sorted from blood, obtained in a trial of the OX40 agonist ivuxolimab. CDR3: CASSSYYYRGSTDTQYF. The DNA of the CDR3 is TGTGCCAGCAGCTCATACTATTACCGGGGCTCCACAGATACGCAGTATTTT.